This is a list of T cell receptor beta chains from one sample in a study of radiotherapy plus CTLA-4 blockade in lung cancer. Produced via immunoSEQ multiplex PCR; TCRdb's table is partial and in-frame only. This table holds roughly 100,000 clones, more than 75% found once. Sequenced material: peripheral blood, taken from a patient treated with radiotherapy plus ipilimumab. The source of these receptors is a human donor with non-small cell lung cancer that progressed on radiotherapy plus ipilimumab. Some clones in this sample may be carry-over from other donors' samples. The CDR3 runs from the conserved cysteine through the conserved F or W. Fields, in order: J gene, V gene, D gene, clone size, CDR3 protein, CDR3 DNA. The D gene is left open where the match is weak. Some rows mark clone size as missing; the rest say once, few, many or name a class of expanded clone.

j_call: TRBJ2-7
v_call: TRBV27
d_call: .
clone_size: .
cdr3_aa: CASSPGTYVYEQYF
cdr3_nt: TGTGCCAGCAGTCCCGGGACCTATGTCTACGAGCAGTACTTC

j_call: TRBJ2-7
v_call: TRBV5-1
d_call: .
clone_size: .
cdr3_aa: CASSARGDSSYEQYF
cdr3_nt: TGCGCCAGCAGCGCACGGGGGGACAGTTCCTACGAGCAGTACTTC

j_call: TRBJ1-5
v_call: TRBV30
d_call: .
clone_size: .
cdr3_aa: CAWSSGAQPQHF
cdr3_nt: TGTGCCTGGAGTAGCGGGGCTCAGCCCCAGCATTTT

j_call: TRBJ2-5
v_call: TRBV9
d_call: .
clone_size: .
cdr3_aa: CASSVGGRGETQYF
cdr3_nt: TGTGCCAGCAGCGTAGGGGGCAGGGGAGAGACCCAGTACTTC

j_call: TRBJ2-2
v_call: TRBV29-1
d_call: .
clone_size: .
cdr3_aa: CSAFNTGELFF
cdr3_nt: TGCAGCGCTTTTAACACCGGGGAGCTGTTTTTT

j_call: TRBJ2-2
v_call: TRBV5-6
d_call: TRBD1
clone_size: .
cdr3_aa: CASSSPGQGDTGELFF
cdr3_nt: TGTGCCAGCAGCTCGCCGGGACAGGGAGACACCGGGGAGCTGTTTTTT

j_call: TRBJ1-1
v_call: TRBV4-1
d_call: TRBD1
clone_size: .
cdr3_aa: CASSQGPGQMNTEAFF
cdr3_nt: TGCGCCAGCAGCCAAGGACCGGGACAGATGAACACTGAAGCTTTCTTT

j_call: TRBJ1-5
v_call: TRBV19
d_call: .
clone_size: few
cdr3_aa: CAIGQRPYSNQPQHF
cdr3_nt: TGTGCCATCGGACAGCGGCCTTATAGCAATCAGCCCCAGCATTTT

j_call: TRBJ2-7
v_call: TRBV5-1
d_call: TRBD1
clone_size: few
cdr3_aa: CASSLGTGGYEQYF
cdr3_nt: TGCGCCAGCAGCTTGGGGACAGGGGGCTACGAGCAGTACTTC

j_call: TRBJ1-2
v_call: TRBV5-8
d_call: .
clone_size: .
cdr3_aa: CASSLATNYGYTF
cdr3_nt: TGTGCCAGCAGCTTGGCAACAAACTATGGCTACACCTTC

j_call: TRBJ2-1
v_call: TRBV6-4
d_call: .
clone_size: .
cdr3_aa: CASSEETGSYNEQFF
cdr3_nt: TGTGCCAGCAGTGAGGAGACAGGTTCATACAATGAGCAGTTCTTC

j_call: TRBJ1-5
v_call: TRBV5-6
d_call: .
clone_size: .
cdr3_aa: CASSLYPGGSNQPQHF
cdr3_nt: TGTGCCAGCAGCTTGTATCCAGGAGGTAGCAATCAGCCCCAGCATTTT

j_call: TRBJ2-4
v_call: TRBV11-1
d_call: .
clone_size: .
cdr3_aa: CASSLSGGNIQYF
cdr3_nt: TGTGCCAGCAGCTTATCCGGGGGAAACATTCAGTACTTC

j_call: TRBJ2-5
v_call: TRBV11-1
d_call: TRBD1
clone_size: .
cdr3_aa: CASSQRDRGEAQYF
cdr3_nt: TGTGCCAGCAGCCAACGGGACAGGGGGGAGGCTCAGTACTTC

j_call: TRBJ2-5
v_call: TRBV2
d_call: .
clone_size: .
cdr3_aa: CASSGWQQETQYF
cdr3_nt: TGTGCCAGCAGTGGGTGGCAGCAAGAGACCCAGTACTTC

j_call: TRBJ2-3
v_call: TRBV6-1
d_call: .
clone_size: .
cdr3_aa: CASTLPISTDTQYF
cdr3_nt: TGTGCCAGCACCCTTCCGATTAGCACAGATACGCAGTATTTT

j_call: TRBJ1-2
v_call: TRBV5-1
d_call: .
clone_size: .
cdr3_aa: CASSLLKDGSRYTF
cdr3_nt: TGCGCCAGCAGCTTACTTAAGGACGGTAGTAGGTACACCTTC

j_call: TRBJ2-3
v_call: TRBV6-5
d_call: .
clone_size: .
cdr3_aa: CASTAPATDTQYF
cdr3_nt: TGTGCCAGCACCGCCCCTGCGACAGATACGCAGTATTTT

j_call: TRBJ2-2
v_call: TRBV15
d_call: TRBD2
clone_size: .
cdr3_aa: CATSTSGTSGGDTGELFF
cdr3_nt: TGTGCCACCAGCACTTCCGGGACTAGCGGGGGGGATACCGGGGAGCTGTTTTTT

j_call: TRBJ1-4
v_call: TRBV5-4
d_call: TRBD1
clone_size: .
cdr3_aa: CASSGRDSAGEKLFF
cdr3_nt: TGTGCCAGCAGCGGAAGGGACAGCGCAGGGGAAAAACTGTTTTTT

j_call: TRBJ2-5
v_call: TRBV7-8
d_call: .
clone_size: .
cdr3_aa: CASSSRGAQETQYF
cdr3_nt: TGTGCCAGCAGCTCTCGGGGGGCCCAAGAGACCCAGTACTTC

j_call: TRBJ2-7
v_call: TRBV7-9
d_call: .
clone_size: .
cdr3_aa: CASSPPTGIIVYEQYF
cdr3_nt: TGTGCCAGCAGTCCCCCCACCGGGATAATAGTATACGAGCAGTACTTC

j_call: TRBJ1-2
v_call: TRBV7-9
d_call: .
clone_size: .
cdr3_aa: CASSSGAAGDYGYTF
cdr3_nt: TGTGCCAGCAGCTCCGGGGCAGCCGGGGACTATGGCTACACCTTC

j_call: TRBJ2-1
v_call: TRBV7-8
d_call: .
clone_size: .
cdr3_aa: CASNTLAGLSSYNEQFF
cdr3_nt: TGTGCCAGCAATACATTAGCCGGGTTGAGCTCCTACAATGAGCAGTTCTTC

j_call: TRBJ1-6
v_call: TRBV7-3
d_call: .
clone_size: .
cdr3_aa: CASSLRSYNSPLHF
cdr3_nt: TGTGCCAGCAGCTTGCGCTCCTATAATTCACCCCTCCACTTT

j_call: TRBJ2-7
v_call: TRBV30
d_call: .
clone_size: .
cdr3_aa: CAWSLYYEQYF
cdr3_nt: TGTGCCTGGAGTCTATACTACGAGCAGTACTTC

j_call: TRBJ1-2
v_call: TRBV19
d_call: TRBD1
clone_size: .
cdr3_aa: CASTPGQGAWGYTF
cdr3_nt: TGTGCCAGTACCCCTGGTCAGGGGGCTTGGGGCTACACCTTC

j_call: TRBJ2-3
v_call: TRBV7-9
d_call: TRBD1
clone_size: .
cdr3_aa: CASSEGQGPPTDTQYF
cdr3_nt: TGTGCCAGCAGCGAGGGACAGGGCCCCCCCACAGATACGCAGTATTTT

j_call: TRBJ2-7
v_call: TRBV2
d_call: .
clone_size: .
cdr3_aa: CASSEPEPYEQYF
cdr3_nt: TGTGCCAGCAGTGAACCGGAACCCTACGAGCAGTACTTC

j_call: TRBJ1-1
v_call: TRBV21-1
d_call: .
clone_size: .
cdr3_aa: CASSKVPVPHALMNTEAFF
cdr3_nt: TGTGCCAGCAGCAAAGTCCCTGTTCCCCATGCGTTAATGAACACTGAAGCTTTCTTT

j_call: TRBJ1-2
v_call: TRBV7-6
d_call: TRBD1
clone_size: once
cdr3_aa: CASSTGQGVYGYTF
cdr3_nt: TGTGCCAGCAGCACTGGACAGGGGGTCTATGGCTACACCTTC

j_call: TRBJ2-5
v_call: TRBV7-9
d_call: .
clone_size: .
cdr3_aa: CASSLRGLTQYF
cdr3_nt: TGTGCCAGCAGCTTGCGCGGCCTGACCCAGTACTTC

j_call: TRBJ2-3
v_call: TRBV29-1
d_call: TRBD1
clone_size: .
cdr3_aa: CSVLSGTGLTDTQYF
cdr3_nt: TGCAGCGTTCTTTCCGGGACAGGACTCACAGATACGCAGTATTTT

j_call: TRBJ2-5
v_call: TRBV7-2
d_call: TRBD2
clone_size: .
cdr3_aa: CASSPRPSGGGETQYF
cdr3_nt: TGTGCCAGCAGCCCCAGACCTAGCGGGGGGGGAGAGACCCAGTACTTC

j_call: TRBJ2-7
v_call: TRBV4-2
d_call: .
clone_size: few
cdr3_aa: CASSQRTGGLGEQYF
cdr3_nt: TGTGCCAGCAGCCAACGTACCGGGGGGCTCGGCGAGCAGTACTTC

j_call: TRBJ2-1
v_call: TRBV4-1
d_call: .
clone_size: .
cdr3_aa: CASSQERGSLFYEQFF
cdr3_nt: TGCGCCAGCAGCCAAGAAAGGGGTTCTTTGTTCTATGAGCAGTTCTTC

j_call: TRBJ1-1
v_call: TRBV7-8
d_call: .
clone_size: .
cdr3_aa: CASSLGHLYTEAFF
cdr3_nt: TGTGCCAGCAGCTTGGGACACCTGTACACTGAAGCTTTCTTT

j_call: TRBJ1-4
v_call: TRBV5-4
d_call: .
clone_size: .
cdr3_aa: CASSQVYGDEKLFF
cdr3_nt: TGTGCCAGCAGCCAAGTTTACGGGGATGAAAAACTGTTTTTT

j_call: TRBJ1-2
v_call: TRBV7-2
d_call: TRBD1
clone_size: .
cdr3_aa: CASSPPDRANYGYTF
cdr3_nt: TGTGCCAGCAGCCCACCGGACAGGGCTAACTATGGCTACACCTTC

j_call: TRBJ2-7
v_call: TRBV4-1
d_call: .
clone_size: .
cdr3_aa: CASSQGETGTYEQYF
cdr3_nt: TGCGCCAGCAGCCAAGGGGAGACAGGAACCTACGAGCAGTACTTC

j_call: TRBJ2-7
v_call: TRBV5-1
d_call: .
clone_size: .
cdr3_aa: CASSLVGVGSGQDEQYF
cdr3_nt: TGCGCCAGCAGCTTGGTTGGCGTGGGGTCAGGGCAAGACGAGCAGTACTTC

j_call: TRBJ1-6
v_call: TRBV5-1
d_call: TRBD1
clone_size: .
cdr3_aa: CASSSRDRGNSPLHF
cdr3_nt: TGCGCCAGCAGCTCCCGGGACAGAGGTAATTCACCCCTCCACTTT

j_call: TRBJ2-7
v_call: TRBV28
d_call: .
clone_size: few
cdr3_aa: CASSLAGDTGTMYEQYF
cdr3_nt: TGTGCCAGCAGTTTAGCTGGCGACACAGGGACAATGTACGAGCAGTACTTC

j_call: TRBJ1-5
v_call: TRBV11-2
d_call: .
clone_size: .
cdr3_aa: CASSLDGVDQPQHF
cdr3_nt: TGTGCCAGCAGCTTAGATGGAGTCGATCAGCCCCAGCATTTT

j_call: TRBJ1-6
v_call: TRBV5-4
d_call: TRBD1
clone_size: .
cdr3_aa: CASSQGSPGGNSPLHF
cdr3_nt: TGTGCCAGCAGCCAGGGCTCACCAGGGGGTAATTCACCCCTCCACTTT

j_call: TRBJ2-1
v_call: TRBV4-2
d_call: .
clone_size: .
cdr3_aa: CASSQGTATTRNEQFF
cdr3_nt: TGTGCCAGCAGCCAAGGTACGGCCACAACGAGGAATGAGCAGTTCTTC

j_call: TRBJ1-2
v_call: TRBV27
d_call: .
clone_size: .
cdr3_aa: CASGRGFRGYGYTF
cdr3_nt: TGTGCCAGTGGACGGGGCTTCAGGGGCTATGGCTACACCTTC

j_call: TRBJ1-4
v_call: TRBV5-1
d_call: .
clone_size: .
cdr3_aa: CASSSYGNEKLFF
cdr3_nt: TGCGCCAGCAGTTCATATGGGAATGAAAAACTGTTTTTT

j_call: TRBJ2-1
v_call: TRBV7-2
d_call: .
clone_size: .
cdr3_aa: CASSSGGGPYNEQFF
cdr3_nt: TGTGCCAGCAGCTCCGGCGGGGGCCCCTACAATGAGCAGTTCTTC

j_call: TRBJ2-1
v_call: TRBV4-3
d_call: TRBD2
clone_size: .
cdr3_aa: CASSPADLRWGGSSYNEQFF
cdr3_nt: TGCGCCAGCAGCCCCGCTGATCTAAGGTGGGGGGGGAGCTCCTACAATGAGCAGTTCTTC

j_call: TRBJ2-1
v_call: TRBV11-3
d_call: TRBD1
clone_size: .
cdr3_aa: CASSIGQGEVNEQFF
cdr3_nt: TGTGCCAGCAGCATTGGACAGGGAGAGGTGAATGAGCAGTTCTTC

j_call: TRBJ1-3
v_call: TRBV7-2
d_call: .
clone_size: .
cdr3_aa: CASSFPSSGNTIYF
cdr3_nt: TGTGCCAGCAGCTTCCCGTCCTCTGGAAACACCATATATTTT

j_call: TRBJ2-2
v_call: TRBV7-3
d_call: .
clone_size: .
cdr3_aa: CASSLTYAGPNTGELFF
cdr3_nt: TGTGCCAGCAGCTTAACGTACGCAGGGCCCAACACCGGGGAGCTGTTTTTT

j_call: TRBJ2-5
v_call: TRBV11-2
d_call: .
clone_size: .
cdr3_aa: CASSSDTYGETQYF
cdr3_nt: TGTGCCAGCAGCTCGGACACCTACGGAGAGACCCAGTACTTC